This TCR beta chain derives from a study of blood T cell repertoires in COVID-19. Across the study: Samples taken during acute and convalescent COVID-19 were collected in the United States, Italy and Spain. Nucleic acid was either cDNA or gDNA, and it came from T cells, B-cell-depleted T cells, or PBMCs.

The V gene's germline CDR1 is SGHTA and CDR2 FQGNSA. The CDR3 totals 16 residues. V gave up 1 base and J gave up 0 bases, with 9 bases separating them. Original analysis: Amplification with reference gene primers provided the estimates of nucleated cell counts. Repertoires were generated with immunoSEQ multiplex PCR, while TCRdb's copy carries only in-frame clones and drops some. V, J and clone size are taken as reported in that table, and D and trimming were inferred from the DNA itself. The repertoire holds approximately 200,000 clones, with approximately 80% as singletons. Clinical histories supplied by participants themselves formed the basis of cohort assignment.

The chain has TRBV7-2 and TRBJ2-2, with unresolved D. The receptor was isolated from a woman between 35 and 50 years old with acute COVID-19. Sequencing was carried out using PBMCs or T cells enriched from blood (not recorded which). This CDR3 is CASSLVRLSNTGELFF. CDR3 sequence (DNA): TGTGCCAGCAGCTTAGTCAGACTCTCGAACACCGGGGAGCTGTTTTTT.